This T cell receptor (beta chain) was captured in a study of cytomegalovirus exposure and HLA in healthy donors. The method was immunoSEQ multiplex PCR; TCRdb's version includes in-frame clones alone and lacks a portion of them. The repertoire holds 150,000 to 200,000 clones, around 84% seen once, with roughly 15% in the top ten. Study results and caveats: Some TCR beta chains (around 160 of them) were listed as cytomegalovirus-associated. In vitro confirmation showed three CMV-associated chains to be CMV antigen specific. It was reported that the classifier diagnosed cytomegalovirus status with high specificity and sensitivity in both the original and validation cohorts.

V was pared by 2 bases and J by 8 bases, with 12 bases between. Looked up from germline, CDR1 is MDHEN and CDR2 is SYDVKM. This CDR3 has 13 amino acids. Remarks on this clone: Its specificity is unknown.

This sequence originates from a man between 18 and 35 years old in good health and CMV-seropositive. The V and J genes are TRBV28 and TRBJ1-2; possible D gene TRBD1, 5 bases. Material: PBMCs. The CDR3 DNA reads TGTGCCAGCAGTTTAGGGGGGTTGTGGGGCTACACCTTC. Translating it yields CASSLGGLWGYTF.